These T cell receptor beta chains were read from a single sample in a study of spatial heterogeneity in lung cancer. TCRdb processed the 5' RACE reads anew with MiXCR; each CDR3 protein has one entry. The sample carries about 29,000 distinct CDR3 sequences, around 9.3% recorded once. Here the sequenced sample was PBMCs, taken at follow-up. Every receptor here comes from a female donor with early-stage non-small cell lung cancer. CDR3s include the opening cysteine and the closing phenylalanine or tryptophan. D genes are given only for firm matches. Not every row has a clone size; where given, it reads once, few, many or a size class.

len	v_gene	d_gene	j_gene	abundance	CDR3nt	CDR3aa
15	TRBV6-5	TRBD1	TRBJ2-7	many	TGTGCCAGCAGTTACTCGGGACAGGGGCACTACGAGCAGTACTTC	CASSYSGQGHYEQYF
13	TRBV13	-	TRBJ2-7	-	TGTGCCAGCAGCTTAAGGGGGGGCTACGAGCAGTACTTC	CASSLRGGYEQYF
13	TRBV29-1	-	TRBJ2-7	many	TGCAGCGTTGAAGTGGCAGGGCCCTACGAGCAGTACTTC	CSVEVAGPYEQYF
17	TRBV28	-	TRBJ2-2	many	TGTGCCAGCACCAACATAGGGGGGACGGCGAACACCGGGGAGCTGTTTTTT	CASTNIGGTANTGELFF
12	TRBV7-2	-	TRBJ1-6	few	TGTGCCAGCAGCTTAACCAATTCACCCCTCCACTTT	CASSLTNSPLHF
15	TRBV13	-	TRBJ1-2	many	TGTGCCAGCAGCTTCCCCCGGGGGCGACGTTATGGCTACACCTTC	CASSFPRGRRYGYTF
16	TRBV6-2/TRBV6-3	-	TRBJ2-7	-	TGTGCCAGCAGTTCAACTACAGGGACCCTCTCCTACGAGCAGTACTTC	CASSSTTGTLSYEQYF
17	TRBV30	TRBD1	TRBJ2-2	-	TGTGCCTGGAGTGAGAACAGGGGGGTTCGAGGGACCGGGGAGCTGTTTTTT	CAWSENRGVRGTGELFF
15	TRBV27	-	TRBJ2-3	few	TGTGCCAGCAGTTTATCGGGAGGGGGGTTAGATACGCAGTATTTT	CASSLSGGGLDTQYF
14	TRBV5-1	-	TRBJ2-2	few	TGCGCCAACAGCTTGGGTCAGAACACCGGGGAGCTGTTTTTT	CANSLGQNTGELFF
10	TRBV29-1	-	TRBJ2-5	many	TGCAGCGTTGGTGCGGAGACCCAGTACTTC	CSVGAETQYF
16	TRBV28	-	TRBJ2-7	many	TGTGCCAGCAGCCCCTATCTGGGGGGGCGCTTCGGTGAGCAGTACTTC	CASSPYLGGRFGEQYF
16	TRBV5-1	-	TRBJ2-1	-	TGCGCCAGCAGCCCACAGGGAATAGGCTCCTACAATGAGCAGTTCTTC	CASSPQGIGSYNEQFF
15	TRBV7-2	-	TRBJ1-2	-	TGTGCCAGCAGCCCCCAAGGGGGAGCTAAGCATGGCTACACCTTC	CASSPQGGAKHGYTF
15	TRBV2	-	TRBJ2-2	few	TGTGCCAGCAGTGAGACACCCGGAGGCACCGGGGAGCTGTTTTTT	CASSETPGGTGELFF
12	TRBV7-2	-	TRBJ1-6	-	TGTGCCAGCATGGTCAGGGGAACACCCCTCCACTTT	CASMVRGTPLHF
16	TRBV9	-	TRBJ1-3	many	TGTGCCAGCAGCGGCGACAGCGTGATCTCTGGAAACACCATATATTTT	CASSGDSVISGNTIYF
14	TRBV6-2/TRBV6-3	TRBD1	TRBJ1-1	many	TGTGCCAGCACACGGGACAGTATGAACACTGAAGCTTTCTTT	CASTRDSMNTEAFF
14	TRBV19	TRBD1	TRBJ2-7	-	TGTGCCAGTAGTTTCCGGGACAGGGTGGGTGAGCAGTACTTC	CASSFRDRVGEQYF
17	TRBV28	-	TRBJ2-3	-	TGTGCCAGCAGTATGGACTCCCCGTTGCCTAGCACAGATACGCAGTATTTT	CASSMDSPLPSTDTQYF
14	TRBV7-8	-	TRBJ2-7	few	TGTGCCAGCAGCTCAAAGACCGGGGGTGGAGATCAGTACTTC	CASSSKTGGGDQYF
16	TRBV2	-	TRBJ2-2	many	TGTGCCAGCACCTCAATGGGGGAGGCGAACACCGGGGAGCTGTTTTTT	CASTSMGEANTGELFF
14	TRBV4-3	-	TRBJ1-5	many	TGCGCCAGCAGCCAAATTTGGGGCAATCAGCCCCAGCATTTT	CASSQIWGNQPQHF
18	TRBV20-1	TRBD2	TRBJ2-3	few	TGCAGTGCTACAGGACTAGCGGGGGTCCAGCGGGTCACAGATACGCAGTATTTT	CSATGLAGVQRVTDTQYF
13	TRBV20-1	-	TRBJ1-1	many	TGCAGTGCCCTCAGTTCGGACGTGAGTGAAGCTTTCTTT	CSALSSDVSEAFF